The 18 T cell receptor beta chains below were found in one sample sequenced in a study of T cell responses to AZD1222 COVID-19 vaccine. Measured with immunoSEQ multiplex PCR; TCRdb has only the in-frame clones, and not every one. The table lists 150,000 to 200,000 clones, 90% of them singletons. Sequenced here: peripheral blood, sampled on day 0 of AZD1222 vaccination. These receptors came from an adult in good health.

The gene calls are TRBV7-3 and TRBJ1-6; no clear D. This CDR3 is 13 amino acids long. Germline CDR1 and CDR2: SGHTA and FQGTGA. Trimming stripped 4 bases from V and 7 bases from J, with 8 bases between. The CDR3 protein is CASSSGRNSPLHF. DNA of the CDR3: TGTGCCAGCAGCTCCGGGCGCAATTCACCCCTCCACTTT.

This chain connects TRBV27 to TRBJ1-1; D remains unclear. This CDR3 has 12 residues. Germline CDR1 and CDR2: MNHEY and SMNVEV (reference sequence). V was cut by 10 bases and J by 4 bases, with 13 bases left in between. CDR3 DNA: TGTGCCACCCCGCGACCAACCACTGAAGCTTTCTTT. Its protein product is CATPRPTTEAFF.

This chain connects TRBV7-3 to TRBJ2-3, with D perhaps being TRBD1 or TRBD2 (6 bases each). CDR1 and CDR2 from the germline V gene are SGHTA and FQGTGA. Trimming cost V 6 bases and J 6 bases, with 13 bases left between them. CDR3 length: 13 residues. CDR3 nucleotide sequence: TGTGCCAGCAGTACTCCGGGGGCCGATACGCAGTATTTT. The encoded protein is CASSTPGADTQYF.

The chain joins TRBV19 to TRBJ1-6; 7 nucleotides align to TRBD1. The junction had 8 bases not matched to a gene; V was cut back by 5 bases and J by 7 bases. This CDR3 comprises 15 residues. The V gene's germline CDR1 is LNHDA and CDR2 SQIVND (reference sequence). The CDR3 DNA sequence: TGTGCCAGTAGTGCGACAGGGCTGAGGAATTCACCCCTCCACTTT. Residues: CASSATGLRNSPLHF.

The V call is TRBV28, the J call TRBJ1-1; TRBD1 might be the D (6 bases). The V gene lost 5 bases and the J gene lost 3 bases, with 16 bases spanning the gap. Germline CDR1 and CDR2: MDHEN and SYDVKM. The CDR3 totals 15 residues. CDR3 nucleotide sequence: TGTGCCAGCAGTCCCCCCACAGGGCTGCACACTGAAGCTTTCTTT. This codes for CASSPPTGLHTEAFF.

J is TRBJ2-3 and V is TRBV9; 8 nucleotides align to TRBD1. CDR3 length: 19 amino acids. Germline values: CDR1 SGDLS, CDR2 YYNGEE. Losses at the gene ends were 3 bases for V and 6 bases for J; bases not matched to a gene: 21. The CDR3 reads CASSAHSGTGGLGTDTQYF. CDR3 DNA sequence: TGTGCCAGCAGCGCTCACTCCGGGACAGGTGGTTTAGGGACGGATACGCAGTATTTT.

The CDR3 coding sequence is TGTGCCAGCAGTTTACTGGGGGGCACTGAAGCTTTCTTT. This codes for CASSLLGGTEAFF. The J gene is TRBJ1-1, the V gene TRBV28, with a weak D call TRBD1 (5 bases). CDR1 and CDR2 (germline): MDHEN, SYDVKM. The germline V and J ends were trimmed by 2 bases and 4 bases, with 8 bases remaining between them. The CDR3 totals 13 residues.

The genes are TRBV2 and TRBJ2-7; either TRBD1 or TRBD2 may supply D (5 bases each). The CDR3 consists of 14 residues. Germline V CDR1 and CDR2: SNHLY, FYNNEI. Trimming removed 4 bases from V and 6 bases from J, with 16 bases in between. CDR3 region: CASSGGTEPFEQYF. CDR3 DNA: TGTGCCAGCAGTGGGGGGACGGAGCCCTTCGAGCAGTACTTC.

This clone showed up just a few times. At one boundary the junction diverges from the germline segment, which might be a read error. The V call is TRBV11-2, the J call TRBJ2-7; no clear D. In germline, CDR1 is SGHAT, CDR2 FQNNGV. The CDR3 consists of 13 residues. The CDR3 sequence: CASSLAALIIRDF. CDR3 sequence (DNA): TGTGCCAGCAGCTTAGCGGCGCTAATTATTCGGGACTTC.

This clone appeared once. This sequence joins TRBV7-2 and TRBJ2-7; D not resolved. The CDR3 consists of 15 residues. Germline CDR1 and CDR2: SGHTA and FQGNSA. V was trimmed by 1 base and J by 3 bases, leaving 13 bases between them. The DNA for the CDR3 is TGTGCCAGCAGCTTAGGTATTAAGGATAACTACGAGCAGTACTTC. The encoded protein is CASSLGIKDNYEQYF.

In nucleotides, the CDR3 is TGTGCCAGCAGCCCCAGTATGGGGGGGGGCGGGACTGAAGCTTTCTTT. It specifies CASSPSMGGGGTEAFF. This sequence joins TRBV9 and TRBJ1-1, with D possibly matching TRBD1 (6 bases). Germline lookup yields CDR1 SGDLS and CDR2 YYNGEE. There are 16 residues in the CDR3. V lost 4 bases to trimming and J lost 5 bases, with 21 bases between them.

This chain connects TRBV11-2 to TRBJ1-2, with D possibly matching TRBD1 (5 bases). CDR3 length: 16 amino acids. CDR1 and CDR2 from the germline V gene are SGHAT and FQNNGV. The germline V and J ends were trimmed by 1 base and 4 bases, with 16 bases remaining between them. CDR3 loop: CASSLVYKGGTYGYTF. CDR3 bases: TGTGCCAGCAGCTTAGTCTATAAGGGCGGGACCTATGGCTACACCTTC. The variable domain in full, completed from reference TRBV11-2 and TRBJ1-2, reads EAGVAQSPRYKIIEKRQSVAFWCNPISGHATLYWYQQILGQGPKLLIQFQNNGVVDDSQLPKDRFSAERLKGVDSTLKIQPAKLEDSAVYLCASSLVYKGGTYGYTFGSGTRLTVV.

The rearrangement joins TRBV18 to TRBJ2-3; D call uncertain. This CDR3 spans 15 amino acids. Germline V gives CDR1 KGHSH, CDR2 LQKENI. The V end was cut by 0 bases, the J end by 2 bases, with 9 bases between. The CDR3 sequence: CASSPPSVPTDTQYF. The DNA for the CDR3 is TGTGCCAGCTCACCACCGTCGGTACCCACAGATACGCAGTATTTT.

This clone was counted only a few times. This sequence joins TRBV9 and TRBJ2-7, with 9 positions matching TRBD2. The V gene's germline CDR1 is SGDLS and CDR2 YYNGEE. This CDR3 comprises 14 residues. The junction had 6 bases not matched to a gene; V was cut back by 6 bases and J by 2 bases. CDR3 sequence reads: CASTLSGGPYEQYF. CDR3 DNA sequence: TGTGCCAGCACCCTGAGCGGGGGGCCCTACGAGCAGTACTTC.

The V gene is TRBV27, the J gene TRBJ1-2, with a possible D match to TRBD1 (6 bases). V shed 5 bases and J shed 4 bases, with 20 bases lying between them. The CDR3 has 16 residues. Germline lookup yields CDR1 MNHEY and CDR2 SMNVEV (reference sequence). In nucleotides, the CDR3 is TGTGCCAGCAGTCCGGGACATAGAGGGCCTGTCTATGGCTACACCTTC. Its translation: CASSPGHRGPVYGYTF.

DNA of the CDR3: TGCGCCAGCAGCCATGGCCGGGGCGACTATGGCTACACCTTC. Translating it yields CASSHGRGDYGYTF. J is TRBJ1-2 and V is TRBV4-1, with D tentatively TRBD1 (5 bases). Trimming shortened V by 3 bases and J by 3 bases, and 11 bases separated the two germline ends. This CDR3 spans 14 amino acids. Germline V gives CDR1 MGHRA, CDR2 YSYEKL.

V and J are TRBV11-2 and TRBJ2-1, with 7 nucleotides matching TRBD2. J gave up 2 bases and V 2 bases, and 3 bases lay outside the gene matches. Germline CDR1 and CDR2: SGHAT and FQNNGV. The CDR3 consists of 15 residues. In nucleotides, the CDR3 is TGTGCCAGCAGCTTACTTGGACTAGCCTACAATGAGCAGTTCTTC. The encoded protein is CASSLLGLAYNEQFF. The variable domain in full, with the rest retrieved from reference TRBV11-2 and TRBJ2-1, is EAGVAQSPRYKIIEKRQSVAFWCNPISGHATLYWYQQILGQGPKLLIQFQNNGVVDDSQLPKDRFSAERLKGVDSTLKIQPAKLEDSAVYLCASSLLGLAYNEQFFGPGTRLTVL.

The rearrangement links TRBV11-2 to TRBJ1-6, with a weak D call TRBD1 (6 bases). The V gene's germline CDR1 is SGHAT and CDR2 FQNNGV. The CDR3 totals 16 residues. V dropped 4 bases and J dropped 7 bases, with 17 bases sitting between them. For the CDR3, the DNA is TGTGCCAGCAGCTCATCTGTCAGGACAGAGAATTCACCCCTCCACTTT. Its translation: CASSSSVRTENSPLHF.